The rows below give T cell receptor beta chains drawn from one sample of a study of siplizumab effects on memory and regulatory T cells. The table came from immunoSEQ multiplex PCR; TCRdb's copy has only in-frame clones and leaves some out. The data contain tens of thousands of clones, about 89% of them singletons. The sample was naive CD4+ T cells sorted from blood. The receptors shown here come from a human donor in good health. The CDR3 runs from the conserved cysteine through the conserved F or W. D genes are given only for firm matches. Some rows mark clone size as missing; the rest say once, few, many or name a class of expanded clone.

TRBV6-8	TRBJ2-5	-	-	CASSYRLSGEKETQYF	TGTGCCAGCAGTTACCGACTTAGCGGAGAGAAAGAGACCCAGTACTTC
TRBV6-6	TRBJ1-1	-	-	CASSYSGTNPNTEAFF	TGTGCCAGCAGTTACTCTGGGACGAATCCGAACACTGAAGCTTTCTTT
TRBV6-6	TRBJ2-1	-	-	CASSTGWRGEQFF	TGTGCCAGCAGTACCGGCTGGAGGGGTGAGCAGTTCTTC
TRBV5-4	TRBJ2-7	-	-	CASSFMGNYEQYF	TGTGCCAGCAGCTTTATGGGGAACTACGAGCAGTACTTC
TRBV7-9	TRBJ1-5	-	-	CASSLDGDSNQPQHF	TGTGCCAGCAGCTTAGACGGTGATAGCAATCAGCCCCAGCATTTT
TRBV6-5	TRBJ1-2	-	-	CASFYREVTHYGYTF	TGTGCCAGCTTCTACAGGGAAGTAACCCACTATGGCTACACCTTC
TRBV6-6	TRBJ1-1	-	TRBD1	CASSYRTGEAFF	TGTGCCAGCAGTTACAGGACAGGAGAAGCTTTCTTT
TRBV6-4	TRBJ2-3	-	TRBD1	CASSDGTGGTDTQYF	TGTGCCAGCAGTGACGGGACAGGGGGCACAGATACGCAGTATTTT
TRBV6-1	TRBJ2-3	-	-	CASSDLGRVSTDTQYF	TGTGCCAGCAGTGACTTGGGTAGGGTGAGCACAGATACGCAGTATTTT
TRBV5-1	TRBJ2-3	-	-	CASSLLAASTDTQYF	TGCGCCAGCAGCCTACTAGCAGCTAGCACAGATACGCAGTATTTT
TRBV18	TRBJ2-1	-	TRBD2	CASSPGLGNEQFF	TGTGCCAGCTCCCCGGGACTAGGCAATGAGCAGTTCTTC
TRBV5-1	TRBJ2-1	once	-	CASISTGANEQFF	TGCGCCAGCATTTCCACGGGGGCGAATGAGCAGTTCTTC
TRBV9	TRBJ1-1	-	-	CASSVSGGRLTEAFF	TGTGCCAGCAGCGTCTCCGGGGGGCGTCTCACTGAAGCTTTCTTT
TRBV30	TRBJ2-7	-	-	CAWRSRQDYEQYF	TGTGCCTGGAGATCTCGACAGGACTACGAGCAGTACTTC
TRBV13	TRBJ1-2	-	-	CASPRLGGYTF	TGTGCCAGCCCTAGGTTAGGTGGCTACACCTTC
TRBV19	TRBJ2-7	-	TRBD2	CASSSWTSGGSEQYF	TGTGCCAGTAGTTCTTGGACTAGCGGGGGTTCTGAGCAGTACTTC
TRBV21-1	TRBJ1-2	-	-	CASSHRDGDYGYTF	TGTGCCAGCAGCCACAGGGACGGGGACTATGGCTACACCTTC
TRBV9	TRBJ2-1	once	-	CASSLRDSLPPVDEQFF	TGTGCCAGCAGTCTCCGGGACTCTTTACCCCCGGTCGATGAGCAGTTCTTC
TRBV29-1	TRBJ2-2	-	-	CSVAMGTNTGELFF	TGCAGCGTGGCTATGGGGACGAACACCGGGGAGCTGTTTTTT
TRBV4-2	TRBJ1-1	-	-	CASSQEGLNTEAFF	TGTGCCAGCAGCCAAGAGGGGCTGAACACTGAAGCTTTCTTT
TRBV18	TRBJ1-5	few	-	CASSLTGSGNQPQHF	TGTGCCAGCTCACTGACAGGCTCTGGCAATCAGCCCCAGCATTTT
TRBV6-1	TRBJ1-5	-	-	CASFRGEYSNQPQHF	TGTGCCTCCTTCCGGGGGGAGTATAGCAATCAGCCCCAGCATTTT
TRBV5-1	TRBJ1-1	-	-	CASSGGGGNTEAFF	TGCGCCAGCAGCGGAGGCGGGGGGAACACTGAAGCTTTCTTT
TRBV6-1	TRBJ1-2	once	-	CASSEAERGYGYTF	TGTGCCAGCAGTGAAGCAGAGAGGGGGTATGGCTACACCTTC